A single T cell receptor (beta chain) is shown here with its context. The CDR3 covers 13 residues. The ends were cut back, 5 bases at V and 6 bases at J, with 11 bases in the middle. From germline, CDR1 is SEHNR and CDR2 FQNEAQ (reference sequence). This entry is derived from a study of PD-L1 blockade in urothelial cancer. Urothelial carcinoma in patients was locally advanced or metastatic. Measured with immunoSEQ multiplex PCR; TCRdb has only the in-frame clones, and not every one. The repertoire includes 70,000 or so clones, about 89% of them detected once, and about 3.2% sits in the top ten. This rearrangement joins TRBV7-9 to TRBJ1-5, with a possible D match to TRBD1 (5 bases). The starting material was PBMCs, obtained around atezolizumab (anti-PD-L1) treatment. This sequence was found in a man aged 55 to 70 with urothelial cancer. CDR3: CASSDGGGQPQHF. The CDR3 DNA sequence: TGTGCCAGCAGCGATGGGGGAGGTCAGCCCCAGCATTTT.